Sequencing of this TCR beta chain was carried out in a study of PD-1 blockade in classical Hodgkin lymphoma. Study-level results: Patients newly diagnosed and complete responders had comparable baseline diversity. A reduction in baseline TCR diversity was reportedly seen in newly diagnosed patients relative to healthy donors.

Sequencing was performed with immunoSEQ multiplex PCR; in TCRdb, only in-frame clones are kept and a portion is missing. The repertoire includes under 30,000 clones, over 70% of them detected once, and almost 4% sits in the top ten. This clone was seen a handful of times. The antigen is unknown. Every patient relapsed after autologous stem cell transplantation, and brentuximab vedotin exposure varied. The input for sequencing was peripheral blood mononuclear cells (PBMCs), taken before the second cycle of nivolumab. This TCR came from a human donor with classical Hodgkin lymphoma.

CDR3 loop: CASSEALTGGYNYGYTF. CDR3 nucleotide sequence: TGTGCCAGCAGTGAAGCGCTGACAGGGGGATATAACTATGGCTACACCTTC. This chain connects TRBV6-1 to TRBJ1-2; the match to TRBD1 covers 9 bases. The V segment lost 0 bases and the J segment 1 base; nucleotides outside the gene matches: 6. There are 17 residues in the CDR3. Germline values: CDR1 MNHNS, CDR2 SASEGT.